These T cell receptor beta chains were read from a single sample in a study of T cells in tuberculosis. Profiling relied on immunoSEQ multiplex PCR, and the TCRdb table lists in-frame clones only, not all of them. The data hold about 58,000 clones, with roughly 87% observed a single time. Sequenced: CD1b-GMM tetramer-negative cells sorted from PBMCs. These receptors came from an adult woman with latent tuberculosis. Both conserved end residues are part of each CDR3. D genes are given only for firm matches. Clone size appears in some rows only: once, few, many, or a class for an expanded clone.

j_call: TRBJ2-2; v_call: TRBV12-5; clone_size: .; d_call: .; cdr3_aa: CASGSIQAGKVGTGELFF; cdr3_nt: TGTGCTAGTGGTTCGATCCAAGCAGGGAAAGTTGGCACCGGGGAGCTGTTTTTT
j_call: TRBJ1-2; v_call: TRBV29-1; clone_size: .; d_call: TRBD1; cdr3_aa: CSVAGQGYYYGYTF; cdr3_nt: TGCAGCGTTGCCGGACAGGGATATTACTATGGCTACACCTTC
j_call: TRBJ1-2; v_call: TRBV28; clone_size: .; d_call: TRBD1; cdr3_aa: CASRPLGQANYGYTF; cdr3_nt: TGTGCCAGCAGACCTCTGGGACAGGCTAACTATGGCTACACCTTC
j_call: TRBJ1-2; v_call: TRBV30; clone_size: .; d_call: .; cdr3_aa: CAAGIPANYGYTF; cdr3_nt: TGTGCCGCCGGGATCCCAGCTAACTATGGCTACACCTTC
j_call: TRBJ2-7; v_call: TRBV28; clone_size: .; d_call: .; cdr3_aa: CASSLTGRAAYEQYF; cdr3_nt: TGTGCCAGCAGTTTAACAGGCAGGGCGGCCTACGAGCAGTACTTC
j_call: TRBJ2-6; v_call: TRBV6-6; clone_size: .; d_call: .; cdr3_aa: CASSYSESGANVLTF; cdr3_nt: TGTGCCAGCAGTTACTCTGAGTCTGGGGCCAACGTCCTGACTTTC
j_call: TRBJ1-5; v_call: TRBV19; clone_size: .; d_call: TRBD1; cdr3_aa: CASRWGTGGFYSNQPQHF; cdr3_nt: TGTGCCAGTAGATGGGGGACAGGGGGCTTTTATAGCAATCAGCCCCAGCATTTT
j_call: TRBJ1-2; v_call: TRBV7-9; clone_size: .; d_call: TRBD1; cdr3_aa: CASSAKDTTGSYGYTF; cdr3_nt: TGTGCCAGCAGCGCAAAAGACACGACAGGGAGCTATGGCTACACCTTC
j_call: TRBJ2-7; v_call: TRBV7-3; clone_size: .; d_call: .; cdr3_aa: CASSLDGSSSYEQYF; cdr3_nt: TGTGCCAGCAGCTTAGACGGGTCGAGCTCCTACGAGCAGTACTTC
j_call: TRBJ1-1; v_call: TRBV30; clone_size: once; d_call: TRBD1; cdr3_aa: CAWNTGTGGWSEAFF; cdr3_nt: TGTGCCTGGAATACCGGGACAGGGGGCTGGTCTGAAGCTTTCTTT
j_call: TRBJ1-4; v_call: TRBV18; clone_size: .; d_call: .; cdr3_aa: CASSAGLQEKLFF; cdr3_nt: TGTGCCAGCTCAGCAGGTCTTCAGGAAAAACTGTTTTTT
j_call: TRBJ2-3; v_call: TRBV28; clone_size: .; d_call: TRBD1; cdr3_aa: CASRSNRGPGDTQYF; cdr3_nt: TGTGCCAGCAGATCTAACAGGGGGCCGGGAGATACGCAGTATTTT
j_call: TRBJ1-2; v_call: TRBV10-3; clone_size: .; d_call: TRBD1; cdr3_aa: CAISRQGGPSNYGYTF; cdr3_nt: TGTGCCATCAGTCGACAGGGCGGGCCTTCGAACTATGGCTACACCTTC
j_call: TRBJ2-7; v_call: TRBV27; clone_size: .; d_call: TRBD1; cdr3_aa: CASSSGQGAASYEQYF; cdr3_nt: TGTGCCAGCAGTTCCGGACAGGGGGCAGCGTCCTACGAGCAGTACTTC